These 27 T cell receptor beta chains were sequenced from one sample in a study of T cells in localized non-small cell lung cancer (dated by TCRdb to the early 2020s). Libraries were prepared through the immunoSEQ multiplex PCR assay. TCRdb provides this immuneACCESS table in a form limited to in-frame rearrangements. Some clones are lacking; in checked studies, under half of them reflect an unresolved V gene, and why the rest are absent is not known. Recorded for this sample are about 16,000 clones; 80% to 90% of them occurred a single time. The ten largest clones take up roughly 3.5% of the sample. The sample in question was peripheral blood, obtained before any cancer treatment. The receptors stem from a male donor aged 60 or over with stage II squamous cell lung carcinoma.

The V and J genes are TRBV28 and TRBJ2-1, with TRBD2 matching 10 bases. Germline values: CDR1 MDHEN, CDR2 SYDVKM. The CDR3 is made up of 14 amino acids. The trim removed 6 bases at V and 5 bases at J, leaving 4 bases unmatched. This CDR3 is CASRLAGANNEQFF. DNA of the CDR3: TGTGCCAGCAGGCTAGCGGGAGCGAACAATGAGCAGTTCTTC.

The chain has TRBV6-1 and TRBJ1-1; D unresolved. Trimming removed 0 bases from V and 8 bases from J, with 10 bases in between. The germline V gene has CDR1 MNHNS and CDR2 SASEGT. The CDR3 spans 13 residues. The CDR3 DNA reads as TGTGCCAGCAGTGAAGCGGAGGTTCGAGAAGCTTTCTTT. Amino acids: CASSEAEVREAFF.

DNA for the CDR3: TGCGCCAGCAGCGCCTCTAGCGGGAGGACCACCTCCTACCAAGAGACCCAGTACTTC. It yields the protein CASSASSGRTTSYQETQYF. The chain combines TRBV5-1 with TRBJ2-5; 11 positions agree with TRBD2. Germline V gene sequence: CDR1 SGHRS, CDR2 YFSETQ. Losses at the gene ends were 4 bases for V and 0 bases for J; bases not matched to a gene: 14. This CDR3 is 19 amino acids long.

The chain employs TRBV9 and TRBJ1-5; 7 nucleotides agree with TRBD1. Germline-derived CDR1 and CDR2 are SGDLS and YYNGEE. The CDR3 sequence is 14 residues long. Unmatched junction bases numbered 4, after V lost 4 bases and J lost 3 bases. The DNA for the CDR3 is TGTGCCAGCAGCCCCGGACAGGCCAATCAGCCCCAGCATTTT. It is translated as CASSPGQANQPQHF.

This rearrangement joins TRBV28 to TRBJ2-5; a possible D gene is TRBD2 (7 bases). CDR1 is MDHEN and CDR2 is SYDVKM in the germline V gene. CDR3 length: 14 amino acids. V was trimmed by 1 base and J by 5 bases, leaving 11 bases between them. CDR3 residues: CASSLLGGAETQYF. The CDR3 region has the DNA TGTGCCAGCAGTTTATTGGGGGGGGCGGAGACCCAGTACTTC.

The chain has TRBV28 and TRBJ1-1; no clear D gene. There are 12 residues in the CDR3. Germline-derived CDR1 and CDR2 are MDHEN and SYDVKM. The V gene lost 10 bases and the J gene lost 2 bases, with 11 bases spanning the gap. The CDR3 DNA reads TGTGCCACCTATTGGTCTAACACTGAAGCTTTCTTT. This encodes CATYWSNTEAFF.

Here the CDR3 reads CASSSQGTQYF. CDR3 bases: TGTGCCAGCAGTTCACAGGGGACCCAGTACTTC. V usage is TRBV28 and J usage is TRBJ2-5, with a possible D match to TRBD1 (6 bases). CDR3 length: 11 amino acids. V was cut by 4 bases and J by 7 bases, with 7 bases left in between. Germline V gives CDR1 MDHEN, CDR2 SYDVKM.

The V call is TRBV7-9, the J call TRBJ1-1; tentative D call: TRBD1 (6 bases). Trimming took 1 base from V and 0 from J, leaving 9 bases between them. The CDR3 length is 15 residues. Per germline, CDR1 SEHNR and CDR2 FQNEAQ (reference sequence). This CDR3 reads CASSLDRDMNTEAFF. In DNA, the CDR3 is TGTGCCAGCAGCTTAGACAGGGATATGAACACTGAAGCTTTCTTT.

V is TRBV11-1 and J is TRBJ1-1; a possible D gene is TRBD1 (6 bases). The CDR3 loop spans 14 amino acids. Deletions cut 1 base from V and 2 bases from J, with 8 bases between. Germline V gene sequence: CDR1 SGHAT, CDR2 FQDESV (reference sequence). The CDR3, as DNA: TGTGCCAGCAGCTTAGACAGGGATAACACTGAAGCTTTCTTT. This sequence encodes CASSLDRDNTEAFF. The full variable domain, rest sourced from reference TRBV11-1 and TRBJ1-1, is EAEVAQSPRYKITEKSQAVAFWCDPISGHATLYWYRQILGQGPELLVQFQDESVVDDSQLPKDRFSAERLKGVDSTLKIQPAELGDSAMYLCASSLDRDNTEAFFGQGTRLTVV.

This sequence joins TRBV5-1 and TRBJ2-3; D could derive from TRBD1 or TRBD2 (5 bases each). Germline CDR1 reads SGHRS; CDR2 reads YFSETQ. This CDR3 region has 14 residues. Trimming removed 2 bases from V and 6 bases from J, with 13 bases in between. CDR3 sequence: CASSFGGEVDTQYF. DNA of the CDR3: TGCGCCAGCAGCTTTGGGGGAGAAGTTGATACGCAGTATTTT.

This clone was recorded a few times. This chain joins TRBV30 and TRBJ1-1; no clear D. The V gene lost 0 bases and the J gene lost 8 bases, with 7 bases spanning the gap. This CDR3 is 11 amino acids long. Germline values: CDR1 GTSNPN, CDR2 SVGIG (reference sequence). The CDR3, as DNA: TGTGCCTGGAGTGTACGGTGGGAAGCTTTCTTT. Protein sequence: CAWSVRWEAFF. Full variable domain (missing parts from reference TRBV30 and TRBJ1-1): SQTIHQWPATLVQPVGSPLSLECTVEGTSNPNLYWYRQAAGRGLQLLFYSVGIGQISSEVPQNLSASRPQDRQFILSSKKLLLSDSGFYLCAWSVRWEAFFGQGTRLTVV.

The CDR3 here is CASSVAPGPLTGELFF. DNA of the CDR3: TGTGCCAGCAGCGTAGCTCCGGGTCCCCTCACCGGGGAGCTGTTTTTT. The genes are TRBV9 and TRBJ2-2; D gene uncertain. Germline lookup yields CDR1 SGDLS and CDR2 YYNGEE. The CDR3 sequence is 16 residues long. V was cut by 0 bases and J by 4 bases, with 13 bases left in between.

The chain joins TRBV10-2 to TRBJ2-7; D might be TRBD1 (6 bases). This CDR3 has 15 amino acids. CDR1 and CDR2 (germline): WSHSY, SAAADI. V dropped 2 bases and J dropped 3 bases, with 14 bases sitting between them. CDR3 region: CASSENNDRLYEQYF. The CDR3, as DNA: TGCGCCAGCAGTGAGAATAACGACAGGCTCTACGAGCAGTACTTC.

This chain's CDR3 is CASSITSVSYNEQFF. For the CDR3, the DNA is TGTGCCAGTAGTATAACTAGCGTGTCCTACAATGAGCAGTTCTTC. The rearrangement links TRBV19 to TRBJ2-1, with TRBD2 matching 7 bases. The germline V gene encodes CDR1 LNHDA and CDR2 SQIVND (reference sequence). This CDR3 has 15 amino acids. V lost 2 bases and J lost 1; bases outside the gene matches: 2.

The chain links TRBV27 to TRBJ2-7, with 8 bases matching TRBD1. Trimming took 8 bases from V and 1 from J; bases not matched to a gene: 13. Per germline, CDR1 MNHEY and CDR2 SMNVEV (reference sequence). This CDR3 is built from 16 residues. CDR3 protein: CASLDRDQGASYEQYF. CDR3 DNA sequence: TGTGCCAGCCTGGACAGGGACCAGGGGGCTTCCTACGAGCAGTACTTC.

This clone occurred once. The J gene is TRBJ2-5, the V gene TRBV4-1, with TRBD2 matching over 10 bases. CDR3 size: 15 residues. V trimming: 1 base; J trimming: 5 bases; junction bases outside the gene matches: 4. Per germline, CDR1 MGHRA and CDR2 YSYEKL. DNA for the CDR3: TGCGCCAGCAGCCAAGTAGCGGGAGGTTGGGAGACCCAGTACTTC. Residues: CASSQVAGGWETQYF.

The chain joins TRBV4-2 to TRBJ2-7; D remains ambiguous. CDR3 size: 14 residues. The V gene's germline CDR1 is LGHNA and CDR2 YNFKEQ. Trimming pared 1 base from V and 0 bases from J, leaving 7 bases between. CDR3 nucleotide sequence: TGTGCCAGCAGCCAAGGAGACATCTCCTACGAGCAGTACTTC. Its protein is CASSQGDISYEQYF.

The chain recombines TRBV2 with TRBJ2-1; D uncertain. Germline values: CDR1 SNHLY, CDR2 FYNNEI. V shed 3 bases and J shed 6 bases, with 9 bases lying between them. This CDR3 has 13 residues. The CDR3 loop reads CASSDNGPNEQFF. In nucleotides, the CDR3 is TGTGCCAGCAGTGATAACGGACCCAATGAGCAGTTCTTC.

The rearrangement uses TRBV5-1 and TRBJ2-2; D may be TRBD2 (6 bases). V gave up 0 bases and J gave up 0 bases, with 15 bases separating them. This CDR3 region has 18 residues. Germline CDR1 is SGHRS and CDR2 is YFSETQ. The CDR3 sequence: CASSLVGTVGSNTGELFF. Written as DNA, the CDR3 is TGCGCCAGCAGCTTGGTAGGGACTGTGGGATCGAACACCGGGGAGCTGTTTTTT.

V gene TRBV27 combines with J gene TRBJ2-2, with D unclear. From germline, CDR1 is MNHEY and CDR2 SMNVEV (reference sequence). The length of the CDR3 is 13 residues. Trimming removed 3 bases at V and 1 base at J, with 3 bases between. The CDR3 DNA follows: TGTGCCAGCAGTTTCAAGAACACCGGGGAGCTGTTTTTT. This gives the protein CASSFKNTGELFF.

The V and J genes are TRBV11-2 and TRBJ2-7, with D unresolved. The CDR3 covers 14 residues. V was trimmed by 5 bases and J by 4 bases, leaving 15 bases between them. Germline CDR1 and CDR2: SGHAT and FQNNGV. The CDR3 DNA reads TGTGCCAGCAGCCATATTAGTGGTCGATACGAGCAGTACTTC. Translation gives CASSHISGRYEQYF.

This clone was seen only once. The chain combines TRBV7-3 with TRBJ2-1; the D gene is possibly TRBD2 (5 bases). CDR1 SGHTA and CDR2 FQGTGA come from the germline V gene. The CDR3 has 13 amino acids. With 0 bases removed from V and 7 bases from J, the gap between germline ends came to 7 bases. CDR3 DNA: TGTGCCAGCAGCTTAACTACTAGTAATGAGCAGTTCTTC. This codes for CASSLTTSNEQFF.

This clone was counted a few times. This chain uses TRBV18 with TRBJ1-5, with D possibly being TRBD1 (6 bases). Per germline, CDR1 KGHSH and CDR2 LQKENI. This CDR3 spans 14 amino acids. V shed 5 bases and J shed 7 bases, with 15 bases lying between them. The CDR3 spells CASSRAGVDQPQHF. CDR3 DNA sequence: TGTGCCAGCTCAAGAGCAGGGGTTGACCAGCCCCAGCATTTT.

This clone appeared once. The chain is built from TRBV7-9 and TRBJ2-7; TRBD2 might be the D (5 bases). The CDR3 sequence is 14 residues long. CDR1 and CDR2 from the germline V gene are SEHNR and FQNEAQ (reference sequence). V shed 5 bases and J shed 7 bases, with 18 bases lying between them. The CDR3, as DNA: TGTGCCAGCAGCCCAACTCATCCTACGGGGGAGCAGTACTTC. This sequence encodes CASSPTHPTGEQYF.

The table lists this clone with a few counts. This chain joins TRBV6-1 and TRBJ2-7; no definite D call. The germline V and J ends were trimmed by 5 bases and 4 bases, with 15 bases remaining between them. The CDR3 sequence is 14 residues long. Germline CDR1 and CDR2: MNHNS and SASEGT. The CDR3 DNA sequence: TGTGCCAGCAGTACACCGGGCGGCACGTACGAGCAGTACTTC. It specifies CASSTPGGTYEQYF.

CDR3 sequence: CASGFGGTDTQYF. The CDR3 DNA reads as TGTGCCAGCGGGTTCGGAGGCACAGATACGCAGTATTTT. This chain connects TRBV11-1 to TRBJ2-3; D not certain. This CDR3 has 13 amino acids. Trimming took off 8 bases at V and 1 base at J, with 10 bases between the two ends. CDR1 and CDR2 (germline): SGHAT, FQDESV (reference sequence).

The V and J genes are TRBV6-1 and TRBJ2-4; weak D call: TRBD2 (5 bases). The CDR3 is 13 residues long. Germline lookup yields CDR1 MNHNS and CDR2 SASEGT. Deletions cut 6 bases from V and 9 bases from J, with 15 bases between. The CDR3 spells CASRTHGGSIQYF. CDR3 sequence (DNA): TGTGCCAGCAGGACCCACGGCGGGTCCATTCAGTACTTC.